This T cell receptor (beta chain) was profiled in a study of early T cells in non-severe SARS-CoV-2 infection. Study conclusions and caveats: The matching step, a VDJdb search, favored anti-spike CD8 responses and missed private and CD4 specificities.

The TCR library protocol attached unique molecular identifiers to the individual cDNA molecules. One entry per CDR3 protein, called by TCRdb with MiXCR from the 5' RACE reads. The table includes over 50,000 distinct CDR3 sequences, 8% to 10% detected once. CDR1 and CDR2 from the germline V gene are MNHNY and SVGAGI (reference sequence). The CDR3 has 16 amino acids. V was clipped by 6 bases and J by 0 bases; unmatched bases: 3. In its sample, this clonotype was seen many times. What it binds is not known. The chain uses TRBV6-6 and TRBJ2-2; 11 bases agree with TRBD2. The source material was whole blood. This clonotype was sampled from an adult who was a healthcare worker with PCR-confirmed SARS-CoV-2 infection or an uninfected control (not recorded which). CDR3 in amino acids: CASRETSGANTGELFF. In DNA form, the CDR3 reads TGTGCCAGCAGAGAGACTAGCGGGGCGAACACCGGGGAGCTGTTTTTT.